Following are 30 T cell receptor beta chains from one sample sequenced in a study of blood T cell repertoires in COVID-19. Method: immunoSEQ multiplex PCR; TCRdb's copy keeps in-frame clones and lacks some. Of roughly 250,000 clones in the sample, about 89% were seen once. The material sequenced was peripheral blood. These receptors all come from a man in his forties who had recovered from COVID-19.

As concerns this clone: A junction end diverges from the germline sequence, so it may reflect a read error. CDR3 DNA sequence: TGTGCCAGCAGATGGACTAGCGGCCTGGTCTTC. It encodes CASRWTSGLVF. The chain uses TRBV11-2 and TRBJ2-1, with TRBD2 matching 10 bases. CDR3 length equals 11 residues. Germline V lookup: CDR1 SGHAT, CDR2 FQNNGV.

The rearrangement uses TRBV5-4 and TRBJ1-2, with D hard to call. V was shortened by 0 bases and J by 11 bases, with 17 bases between the two germline ends. The CDR3 runs 14 residues. Germline V gene sequence: CDR1 SGHNT, CDR2 YYREEE (reference sequence). Here the CDR3 DNA reads TGTGCCAGCAGCTTGGCCGCTTTGAGGGAGAGGTACACCTTC. Encoded protein: CASSLAALRERYTF.

This clone was counted a single time. The chain has TRBV2 and TRBJ2-2, with D perhaps TRBD2 (6 bases). Germline V gene lookup returns CDR1 SNHLY and CDR2 FYNNEI. The CDR3 runs 14 residues. Trimming removed 5 bases at V and 6 bases at J, with 13 bases between. The CDR3 here is CASSSGLYAGELFF. The CDR3 region has the DNA TGTGCCAGCAGTTCGGGACTTTACGCCGGGGAGCTGTTTTTT.

The CDR3 bases are TGTGCCAGCGCATTCGGGGGGCTGCCGGTGTGGTCGCAGTATTTT. Translation: CASAFGGLPVWSQYF. The V call is TRBV7-9, the J call TRBJ2-3; D might be TRBD2 (7 bases). This CDR3 region has 15 residues. V lost 8 bases to trimming and J lost 10 bases, with 25 bases between them. Germline assignment: CDR1 SEHNR and CDR2 FQNEAQ (reference sequence).

This sequence joins TRBV3-1 (or the pseudogene TRBV3-2) and TRBJ2-7; 7 positions agree with TRBD1. V lost 4 bases and J lost 0; bases outside the gene matches: 6. This CDR3 spans 15 amino acids. In germline, CDR1 is LGHDT, CDR2 YNNKEL (reference sequence). The CDR3 here is CASSRYRDSSYEQYF. The CDR3, as DNA: TGTGCCAGCAGCCGTTACCGGGACAGCTCCTACGAGCAGTACTTC.

V is TRBV12-5 and J is TRBJ2-1; 10 nucleotides match TRBD2. V trimming: 6 bases; J trimming: 5 bases; junction bases outside the gene matches: 4. Germline V lookup: CDR1 LGHNT, CDR2 FRNRAP. CDR3 length: 14 amino acids. CDR3 coding DNA: TGTGCTAGTGGCTCTAGCGGGGGAGACAATGAGCAGTTCTTC. Protein: CASGSSGGDNEQFF.

V and J are TRBV19 and TRBJ1-1; no clear D gene. The V end was cut by 0 bases, the J end by 1 base, with 15 bases between. The CDR3 contains 17 residues. CDR1 and CDR2 (germline): LNHDA, SQIVND (reference sequence). The CDR3 sequence: CASSIDGRDRRNTEAFF. CDR3 nucleotide sequence: TGTGCCAGTAGTATAGATGGGAGGGATCGACGGAACACTGAAGCTTTCTTT.

V gene TRBV5-4 combines with J gene TRBJ1-3; possible D gene TRBD1, 5 bases. V lost 0 bases and J 1 base, leaving 11 bases between the germline ends. The CDR3 loop spans 16 amino acids. Germline V gene data show CDR1 as SGHNT and CDR2 as YYREEE (reference sequence). CDR3 nucleotides: TGTGCCAGCAGCTTGGACAGGCGCATGTCTGGAAACACCATATATTTT. Translating gives CASSLDRRMSGNTIYF.

CDR3 nucleotide sequence: TGCGCCAGCAGCCCCGGACTAGCGGGGCCGTCCTACGAGCAGTACTTC. This encodes CASSPGLAGPSYEQYF. The V gene is TRBV5-1, the J gene TRBJ2-7; the match to TRBD2 covers 12 bases. V dropped 4 bases and J dropped 1; count of bases not matched to a gene: 6. The germline CDR1 and CDR2 sequences are SGHRS and YFSETQ. The CDR3 loop spans 16 amino acids.

CDR3 nucleotides: TGCAGCGTCGTCCTAGGGGGGAACACTGAAGCTTTCTTT. This translates into CSVVLGGNTEAFF. This sequence joins TRBV29-1 and TRBJ1-1; tentatively, D is TRBD1 (6 bases). CDR1 and CDR2 (germline): SQVTM, ANQGSEA. V lost 6 bases and J lost 1, with 12 bases in between. CDR3 length: 13 amino acids.

The V gene is TRBV7-8, the J gene TRBJ2-5; D possibly corresponds to TRBD2 (6 bases). The CDR3 runs 14 residues. The germline V gene has CDR1 SGHVS and CDR2 FQNEAQ. V was cut by 5 bases and J by 3 bases, with 13 bases left in between. CDR3 region: CASSPGTRKETQYF. In DNA, the CDR3 is TGTGCCAGCAGCCCCGGGACTCGCAAAGAGACCCAGTACTTC.

This clone was seen a few times. The chain joins TRBV7-8 to TRBJ1-3; perhaps TRBD1 as D (5 bases). The germline CDR1 and CDR2 sequences are SGHVS and FQNEAQ. This CDR3 contains 15 residues. The V and J ends lost 0 bases and 0 bases respectively, with 6 bases between them. The CDR3 coding sequence is TGTGCCAGCAGCTTAGCGACAGACTCTGGAAACACCATATATTTT. As protein: CASSLATDSGNTIYF.

The chain uses TRBV11-3 and TRBJ2-3; possibly TRBD2 for D (6 bases). Trimming cost V 5 bases and J 4 bases, with 16 bases left between them. This CDR3 spans 15 amino acids. Germline CDR1 and CDR2: SGHNT and YENEEA. The CDR3 spells CASSLGSGTADTQYF. The CDR3 nucleotides are TGTGCCAGCAGCCTAGGGTCCGGGACTGCAGATACGCAGTATTTT.

The V gene is TRBV29-1, the J gene TRBJ2-1; TRBD2 matches at 9 bases. J was trimmed by 1 base and V by 3 bases; bases with no gene match: 4. The CDR3 has 15 amino acids. Germline values: CDR1 SQVTM, CDR2 ANQGSEA. The DNA for the CDR3 is TGCAGCGTTGACGGCCTAGCGGGGTCCTACAATGAGCAGTTCTTC. The encoded protein is CSVDGLAGSYNEQFF.

V is TRBV11-2 and J is TRBJ1-1; a possible D gene is TRBD1 (6 bases). Germline CDR1 reads SGHAT; CDR2 reads FQNNGV. The germline V and J ends were trimmed by 1 base and 4 bases, with 13 bases remaining between them. The CDR3 consists of 15 residues. CDR3 amino acids: CASSLVPRGVTEAFF. The CDR3, as DNA: TGTGCCAGCAGCTTAGTCCCCAGGGGAGTCACTGAAGCTTTCTTT.

The chain couples TRBV5-5 to TRBJ1-3, with D possibly matching TRBD1 (6 bases). CDR3 length: 18 residues. Germline CDR1 reads SGHKS; CDR2 reads YYEKEE (reference sequence). Trimming took 0 bases from V and 2 from J, leaving 18 bases between them. Written as DNA, the CDR3 is TGTGCCAGCAGCTTGGAGGTCGGACAGCTATTCCCTGGAAACACCATATATTTT. Encoded protein: CASSLEVGQLFPGNTIYF.

The gene calls are TRBV6-2 or TRBV6-3 and TRBJ2-2; 7 positions agree with TRBD2. This CDR3 contains 17 residues. V shed 6 bases, J shed 3 bases, and the junction held 13 bases outside the gene matches. Germline CDR1 and CDR2: MNHEY and SVGEGT. The CDR3 DNA follows: TGTGCCAGCAGCCCCCTCCCTACGGGGGGTCACACCGGGGAGCTGTTTTTT. Protein: CASSPLPTGGHTGELFF.

The genes are TRBV7-6 and TRBJ2-1, with D possibly being TRBD1 (5 bases). CDR3 length: 15 residues. The ends were cut back, 3 bases at V and 7 bases at J, with 16 bases in the middle. Germline V gene data show CDR1 as SGHVS and CDR2 as FNYEAQ. The CDR3 protein is CASSLVPVPGNEQFF. In nucleotides, the CDR3 is TGTGCCAGCAGCTTGGTGCCGGTTCCAGGGAATGAGCAGTTCTTC.

The chain carries TRBV6-1 and TRBJ2-7; TRBD1 matches at 11 bases. Germline lookup yields CDR1 MNHNS and CDR2 SASEGT. The CDR3 totals 14 residues. J was trimmed by 3 bases and V by 3 bases; bases with no gene match: 1. CDR3 sequence (DNA): TGTGCCAGCAGTGAGGGGACAGGGGGCTACGAGCAGTACTTC. This translates into CASSEGTGGYEQYF.

J is TRBJ2-5 and V is TRBV12-3 or TRBV12-4; 9 bases match TRBD1. The CDR3 runs to 12 residues. Germline trimming cut 6 bases from V and 5 bases from J; bases unmatched to any gene: 1. The CDR3 bases are TGTGCCAGCAGGACAGGGGGGGAGACCCAGTACTTC. Translated: CASRTGGETQYF.

This clone has more than one count but fewer than ten. The genes are TRBV30 and TRBJ1-1; D is unclear. V shed 4 bases and J shed 1 base, with 7 bases lying between them. This CDR3 spans 12 amino acids. In germline, CDR1 is GTSNPN, CDR2 SVGIG (reference sequence). The CDR3 reads CAWKLPNTEAFF. CDR3 DNA sequence: TGTGCCTGGAAACTTCCGAACACTGAAGCTTTCTTT.

The J gene is TRBJ1-6, the V gene TRBV6-5; no reliable D call. Trimming took off 5 bases at V and 4 bases at J, with 6 bases between the two ends. The CDR3 runs 13 residues. CDR1 and CDR2 (germline): MNHEY, SVGAGI. The CDR3 region is CASSTSYNSPLHF. CDR3 coding DNA: TGTGCCAGCAGTACTTCTTATAATTCACCCCTCCACTTT.

In this sample, this clone turned up a few times. The genes are TRBV4-1 and TRBJ2-3; D is undetermined. This CDR3 region has 15 residues. Germline CDR1 and CDR2: MGHRA and YSYEKL. V dropped 0 bases and J dropped 2 bases, with 9 bases sitting between them. The CDR3, as DNA: TGCGCCAGCAGCCAAGACCCAGGATCCACAGATACGCAGTATTTT. It translates to CASSQDPGSTDTQYF.

This clone occurred a few times. The V call is TRBV14, the J call TRBJ1-6, with D unresolved. V was shortened by 4 bases and J by 10 bases, with 14 bases between the two germline ends. CDR3 size: 14 residues. Germline assignment: CDR1 SGHDN and CDR2 FVKESK. CDR3 loop: CASSPRVGRSPLHF. The CDR3 nucleotides are TGTGCCAGCAGCCCGAGGGTAGGCAGATCACCCCTCCACTTT.

The chain joins TRBV28 to TRBJ1-1, with a possible D match to TRBD1 (5 bases). The ends were cut back, 7 bases at V and 5 bases at J, with 11 bases in the middle. The CDR3 covers 12 residues. Germline-derived CDR1 and CDR2 are MDHEN and SYDVKM. CDR3 residues: CASIWGGTEAFF. The CDR3 DNA reads as TGTGCCAGCATCTGGGGGGGGACTGAAGCTTTCTTT.

The chain links TRBV4-3 to TRBJ2-5; 9 bases are a match to TRBD1. The junction had 4 bases not matched to a gene; V was cut back by 0 bases and J by 5 bases. This CDR3 spans 15 amino acids. Germline assignment: CDR1 LGHNA and CDR2 YSLEER. The CDR3 loop reads CASSQENRGRETQYF. CDR3 DNA sequence: TGCGCCAGCAGCCAAGAAAACAGGGGGCGGGAGACCCAGTACTTC.

This clone showed up just a few times. V gene TRBV7-9 combines with J gene TRBJ2-7; 9 bases agree with TRBD2. Germline CDR1 and CDR2: SEHNR and FQNEAQ (reference sequence). The V gene end was trimmed by 5 bases and the J gene end by 7 bases; junction bases not matched to a gene: 9. The CDR3 spans 14 residues. The CDR3 protein is CASSLASGIWEQYF. CDR3 bases: TGTGCCAGCAGCCTCGCTAGCGGGATTTGGGAGCAGTACTTC.

This clone was observed a single time. This chain links TRBV3-1 (or the pseudogene TRBV3-2) with TRBJ2-3, with 8 bases that match TRBD2. V lost 4 bases to trimming and J lost 0 bases; unmatched junction nucleotides: 3. Germline V CDR1 and CDR2: LGHDT, YNNKEL (reference sequence). CDR3 size: 15 residues. DNA for the CDR3: TGTGCCAGCAGCCTCGGGACTAGTAGCACAGATACGCAGTATTTT. Translating it yields CASSLGTSSTDTQYF.

The genes are TRBV5-1 and TRBJ2-1, with 12 bases aligning to TRBD1. The CDR3 is made up of 17 amino acids. Germline V gene lookup returns CDR1 SGHRS and CDR2 YFSETQ. The trim removed 4 bases at V and 7 bases at J, leaving 12 bases unmatched. CDR3 in DNA: TGCGCCAGCAGCAGCACCAGGGACAGGGGGCGCAGGAATGAGCAGTTCTTC. Protein: CASSSTRDRGRRNEQFF.

J is TRBJ2-7 and V is TRBV5-6; TRBD1 is a possible D gene (6 bases). V was shortened by 4 bases and J by 3 bases, with 17 bases between the two germline ends. The CDR3 sequence is 15 residues long. Per the germline V gene, CDR1 is SGHDT and CDR2 is YYEEEE. CDR3 coding DNA: TGTGCCAGCAGCGGGAGTCCGGGACATAACTACGAGCAGTACTTC. It yields the protein CASSGSPGHNYEQYF.